This T cell receptor (beta chain) was captured in a study of human T cells and chemical hapten exposure. Study-level background: During the approximately 25-week study period, patients had diphenylcyclopropenone applied to the scalp every week.

Noted time point: patch test 1, 2 weeks after DPC sensitization. Indicated treatment: therapeutic diphenylcyclopropenone sensitization with weekly scalp DPC. Using its own MiXCR run on the RACE reads, TCRdb lists one record per CDR3 protein. The data hold some 170,000 distinct CDR3 sequences, with 20% to 25% observed a single time. This specimen consisted of whole blood, obtained in connection with sensitization to the hapten diphenylcyclopropenone (DPC). The receptor comes from a woman between 50 and 59 years old with alopecia areata. Some clones in this sample may be carry-over from other donors' samples.

CDR3 sequence: CASSVFGRLFF. CDR3 bases: TGTGCCAGCAGTGTATTCGGTAGACTGTTTTTT. The chain carries TRBV2 and TRBJ1-4; D gene uncertain. This CDR3 is 11 amino acids long. CDR1 SNHLY and CDR2 FYNNEI come from the germline V gene. Trimming removed 4 bases at V and 13 bases at J, with 10 bases between.